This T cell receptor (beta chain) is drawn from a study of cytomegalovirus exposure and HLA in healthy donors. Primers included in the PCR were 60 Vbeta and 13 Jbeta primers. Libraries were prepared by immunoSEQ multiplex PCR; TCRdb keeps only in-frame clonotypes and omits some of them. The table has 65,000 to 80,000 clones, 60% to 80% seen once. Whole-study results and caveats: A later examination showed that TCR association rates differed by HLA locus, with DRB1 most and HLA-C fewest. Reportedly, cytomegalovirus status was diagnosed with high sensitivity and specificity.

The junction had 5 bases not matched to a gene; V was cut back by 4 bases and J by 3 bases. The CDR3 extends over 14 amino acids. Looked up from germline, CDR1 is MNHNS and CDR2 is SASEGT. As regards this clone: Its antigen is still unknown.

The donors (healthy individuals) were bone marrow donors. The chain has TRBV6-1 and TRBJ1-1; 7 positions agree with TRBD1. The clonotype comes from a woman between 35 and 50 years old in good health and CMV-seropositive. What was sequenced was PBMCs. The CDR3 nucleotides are TGTGCCAGCAGTGTATCAGGGGGTGACACTGAAGCTTTCTTT. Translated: CASSVSGGDTEAFF.